This TCR beta chain is from a study of shared clonotypes between healthy human individuals. Germline V gene data show CDR1 as LGHNA and CDR2 as YNFKEQ. This CDR3 has 15 residues. For every subset, genomic DNA was evenly distributed across several immunoSEQ plates. Some clones are missing from TCRdb's copy, which holds only in-frame ones; the method was immunoSEQ multiplex PCR. In the table there are around 990,000 clones, 60% to 80% of which are singletons. Concerning this clone itself: A much larger clone sits a single nucleotide away, making a read error possible.

The TCR sequence derives from a man aged 18 to 29 in good health. Some clones in this sample may be carry-over from other donors' samples. The rearrangement joins TRBV4-2 to TRBJ1-1; D is unclear. Sequencing was performed on memory CD4+ T cells from PBMCs. Subset indicated: CD45RA-negative fraction. Here the CDR3 DNA reads TGTGCCGGCAGCCAGACGACTTTAACGAACACTGAAGCTTTCTTT. Its protein product is CAGSQTTLTNTEAFF.